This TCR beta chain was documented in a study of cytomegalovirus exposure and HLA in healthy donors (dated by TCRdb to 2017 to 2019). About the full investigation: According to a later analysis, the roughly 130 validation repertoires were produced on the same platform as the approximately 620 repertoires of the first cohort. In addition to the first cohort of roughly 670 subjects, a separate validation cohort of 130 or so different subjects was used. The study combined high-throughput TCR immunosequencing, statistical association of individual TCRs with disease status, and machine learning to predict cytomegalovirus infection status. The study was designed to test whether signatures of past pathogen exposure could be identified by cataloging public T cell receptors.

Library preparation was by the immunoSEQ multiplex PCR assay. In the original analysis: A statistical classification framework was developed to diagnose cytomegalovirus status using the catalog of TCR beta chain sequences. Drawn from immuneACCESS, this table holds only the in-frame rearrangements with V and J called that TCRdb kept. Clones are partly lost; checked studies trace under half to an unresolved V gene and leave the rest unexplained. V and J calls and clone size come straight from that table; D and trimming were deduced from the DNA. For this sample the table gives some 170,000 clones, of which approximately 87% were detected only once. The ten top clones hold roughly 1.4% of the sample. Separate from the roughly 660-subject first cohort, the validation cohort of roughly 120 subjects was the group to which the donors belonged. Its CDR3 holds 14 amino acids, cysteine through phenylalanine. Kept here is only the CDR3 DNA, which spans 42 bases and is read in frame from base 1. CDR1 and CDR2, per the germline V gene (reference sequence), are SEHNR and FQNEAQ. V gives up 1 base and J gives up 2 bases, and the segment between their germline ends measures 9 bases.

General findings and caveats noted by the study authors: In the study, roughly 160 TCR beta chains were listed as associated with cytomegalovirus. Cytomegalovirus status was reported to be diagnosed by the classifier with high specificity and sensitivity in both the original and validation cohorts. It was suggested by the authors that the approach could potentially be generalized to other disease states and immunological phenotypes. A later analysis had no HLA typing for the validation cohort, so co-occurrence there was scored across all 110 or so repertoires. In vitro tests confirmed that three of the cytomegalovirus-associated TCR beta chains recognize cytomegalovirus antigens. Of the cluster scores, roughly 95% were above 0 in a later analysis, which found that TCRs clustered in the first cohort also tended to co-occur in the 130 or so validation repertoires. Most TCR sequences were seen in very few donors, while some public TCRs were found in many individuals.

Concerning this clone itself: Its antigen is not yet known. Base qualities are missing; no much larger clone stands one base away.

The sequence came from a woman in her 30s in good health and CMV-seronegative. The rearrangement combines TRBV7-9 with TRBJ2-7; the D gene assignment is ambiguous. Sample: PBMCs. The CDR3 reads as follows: CASSLGRSTYEQYF. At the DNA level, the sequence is TGTGCCAGCAGCTTAGGGCGGTCTACCTACGAGCAGTACTTC.